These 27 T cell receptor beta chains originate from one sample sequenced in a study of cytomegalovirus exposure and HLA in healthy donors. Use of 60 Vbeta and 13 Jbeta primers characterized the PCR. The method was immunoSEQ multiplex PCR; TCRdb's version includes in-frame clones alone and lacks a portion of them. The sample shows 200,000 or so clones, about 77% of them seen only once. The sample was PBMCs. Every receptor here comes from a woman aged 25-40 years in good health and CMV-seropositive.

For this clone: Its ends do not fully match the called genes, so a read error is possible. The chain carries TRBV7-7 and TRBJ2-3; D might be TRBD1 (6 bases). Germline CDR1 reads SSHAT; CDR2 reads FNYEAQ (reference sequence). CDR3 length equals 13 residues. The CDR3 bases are TGTGCTAGCAGCCCTGTGGGGGCTGATACGCAGTATTTT. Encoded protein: CASSPVGADTQYF.

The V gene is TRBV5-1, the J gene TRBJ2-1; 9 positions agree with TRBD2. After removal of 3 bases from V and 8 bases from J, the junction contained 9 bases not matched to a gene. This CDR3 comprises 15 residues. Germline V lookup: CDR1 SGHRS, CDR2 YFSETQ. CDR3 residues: CASSSLSGRMDEQFF. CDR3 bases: TGCGCCAGCAGCTCCCTGAGCGGGAGGATGGATGAGCAGTTCTTC.

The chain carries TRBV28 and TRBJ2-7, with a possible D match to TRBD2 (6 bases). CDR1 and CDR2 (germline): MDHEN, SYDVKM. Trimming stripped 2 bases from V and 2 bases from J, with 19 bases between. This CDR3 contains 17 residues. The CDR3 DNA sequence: TGTGCCAGCAGTTTAGGGGCATCGGGGACTTTAACCTACGAGCAGTACTTC. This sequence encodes CASSLGASGTLTYEQYF.

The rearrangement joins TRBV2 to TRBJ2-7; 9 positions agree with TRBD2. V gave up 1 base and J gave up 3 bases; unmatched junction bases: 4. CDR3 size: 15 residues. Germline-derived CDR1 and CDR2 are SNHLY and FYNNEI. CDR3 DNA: TGTGCCAGCAGTGAAGAGACTAGCGGAGGCTACGAGCAGTACTTC. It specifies CASSEETSGGYEQYF.

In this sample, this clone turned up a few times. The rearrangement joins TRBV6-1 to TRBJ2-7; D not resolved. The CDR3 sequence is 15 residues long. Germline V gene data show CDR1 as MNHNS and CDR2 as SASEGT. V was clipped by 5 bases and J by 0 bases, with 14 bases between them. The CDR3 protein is CASSNIPRSSYEQYF. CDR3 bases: TGTGCCAGCAGTAATATTCCAAGGAGCTCCTACGAGCAGTACTTC.

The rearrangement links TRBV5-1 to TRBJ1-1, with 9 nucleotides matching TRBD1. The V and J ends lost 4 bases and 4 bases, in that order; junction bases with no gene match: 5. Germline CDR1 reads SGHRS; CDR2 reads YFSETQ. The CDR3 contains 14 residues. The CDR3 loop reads CASSATGQGTEAFF. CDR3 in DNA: TGCGCCAGCAGCGCCACGGGACAGGGCACTGAAGCTTTCTTT.

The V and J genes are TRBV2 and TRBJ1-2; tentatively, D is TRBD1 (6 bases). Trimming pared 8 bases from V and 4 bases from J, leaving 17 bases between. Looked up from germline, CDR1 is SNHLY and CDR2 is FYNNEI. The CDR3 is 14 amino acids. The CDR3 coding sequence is TGTGCCAGCCCTGGCCTGGGACAACCCTATGGCTACACCTTC. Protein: CASPGLGQPYGYTF.

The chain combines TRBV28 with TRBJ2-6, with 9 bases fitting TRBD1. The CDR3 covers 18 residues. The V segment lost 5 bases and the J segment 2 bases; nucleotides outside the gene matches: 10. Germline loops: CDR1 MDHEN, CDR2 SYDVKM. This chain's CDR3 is CASSDLAGQGAGANVLTF. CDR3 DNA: TGTGCCAGCAGTGACTTGGCGGGACAGGGCGCTGGGGCCAACGTCCTGACTTTC.

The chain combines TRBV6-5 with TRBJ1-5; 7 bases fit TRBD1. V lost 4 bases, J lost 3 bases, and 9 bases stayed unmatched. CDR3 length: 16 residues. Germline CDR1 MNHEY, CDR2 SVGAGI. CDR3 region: CASSFRQGRNNQPQHF. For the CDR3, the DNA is TGTGCCAGCAGTTTCCGACAGGGCAGGAACAATCAGCCCCAGCATTTT.

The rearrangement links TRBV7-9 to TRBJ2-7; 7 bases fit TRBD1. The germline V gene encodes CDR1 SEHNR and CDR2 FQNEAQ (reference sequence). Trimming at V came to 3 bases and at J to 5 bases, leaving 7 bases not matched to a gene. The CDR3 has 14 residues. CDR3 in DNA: TGTGCCAGCAGCTTTGGCGCAGGGGGTCACGAGCAGTACTTC. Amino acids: CASSFGAGGHEQYF. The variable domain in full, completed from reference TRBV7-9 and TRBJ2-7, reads DTGVSQNPRHKITKRGQNVTFRCDPISEHNRLYWYRQTLGQGPEFLTYFQNEAQLEKSRLLSDRFSAERPKGSFSTLEIQRTEQGDSAMYLCASSFGAGGHEQYFGPGTRLTVT.

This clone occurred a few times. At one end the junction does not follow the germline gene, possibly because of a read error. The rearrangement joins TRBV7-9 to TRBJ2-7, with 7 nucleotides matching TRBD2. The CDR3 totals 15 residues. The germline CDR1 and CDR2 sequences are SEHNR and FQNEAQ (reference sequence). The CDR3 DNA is TGTTCCAGCAGCCCTAGAGGAGCGGGAACCTACGAGCAGTACTTC. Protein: CSSSPRGAGTYEQYF.

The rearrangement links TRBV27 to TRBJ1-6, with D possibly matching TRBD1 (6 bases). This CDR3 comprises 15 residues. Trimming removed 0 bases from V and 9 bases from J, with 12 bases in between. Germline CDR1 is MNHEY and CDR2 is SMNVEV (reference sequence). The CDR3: CASSLSRGLGSPLHF. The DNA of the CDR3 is TGTGCCAGCAGTTTATCGCGGGGGCTCGGTTCACCCCTCCACTTT.

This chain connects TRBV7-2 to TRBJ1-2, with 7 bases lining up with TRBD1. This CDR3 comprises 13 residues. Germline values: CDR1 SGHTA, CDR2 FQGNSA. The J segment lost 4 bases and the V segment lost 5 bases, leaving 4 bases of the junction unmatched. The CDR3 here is CASSLDRVYGYTF. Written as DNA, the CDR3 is TGTGCCAGCAGCCTCGACAGGGTCTATGGCTACACCTTC.

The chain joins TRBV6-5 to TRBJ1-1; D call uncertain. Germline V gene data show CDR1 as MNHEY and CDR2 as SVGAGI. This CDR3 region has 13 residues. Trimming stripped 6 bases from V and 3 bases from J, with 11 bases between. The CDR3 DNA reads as TGTGCCAGCAGCCGCGCCGAAGACACTGAAGCTTTCTTT. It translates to CASSRAEDTEAFF.

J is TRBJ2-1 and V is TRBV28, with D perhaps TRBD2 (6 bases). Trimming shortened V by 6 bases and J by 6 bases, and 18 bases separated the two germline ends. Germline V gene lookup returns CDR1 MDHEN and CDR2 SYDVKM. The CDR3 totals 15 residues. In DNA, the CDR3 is TGTGCCAGCAGCTCCCTCACGGGAGTGTTCAATGAGCAGTTCTTC. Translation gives CASSSLTGVFNEQFF.

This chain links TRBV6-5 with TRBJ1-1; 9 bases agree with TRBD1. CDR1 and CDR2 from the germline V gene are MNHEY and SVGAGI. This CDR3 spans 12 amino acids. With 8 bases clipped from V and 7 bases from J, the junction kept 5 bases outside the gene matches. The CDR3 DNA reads TGTGCCAGCGGCCTGGACAGGGGTGAAGCTTTCTTT. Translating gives CASGLDRGEAFF.

CDR3 region: CASSFNVDRIRDEQYF. In nucleotides, the CDR3 is TGTGCCAGCAGTTTCAACGTCGACAGGATTCGAGACGAGCAGTACTTC. V and J are TRBV6-5 and TRBJ2-7, with D tentatively TRBD1 (6 bases). The CDR3 has 16 amino acids. The V gene's germline CDR1 is MNHEY and CDR2 SVGAGI. The V and J ends lost 4 bases and 5 bases respectively, with 21 bases between them.

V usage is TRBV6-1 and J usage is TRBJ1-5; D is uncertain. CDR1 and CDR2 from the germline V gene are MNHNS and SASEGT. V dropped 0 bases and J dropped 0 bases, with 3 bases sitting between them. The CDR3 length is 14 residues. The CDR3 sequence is CASSEAYSNQPQHF. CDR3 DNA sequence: TGTGCCAGCAGTGAAGCCTATAGCAATCAGCCCCAGCATTTT.

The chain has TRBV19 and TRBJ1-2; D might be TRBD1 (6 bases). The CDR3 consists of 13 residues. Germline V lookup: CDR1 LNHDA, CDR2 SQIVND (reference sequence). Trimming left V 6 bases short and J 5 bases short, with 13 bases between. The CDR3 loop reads CASSPTQGYGYTF. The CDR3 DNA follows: TGTGCCAGTAGCCCGACCCAGGGGTATGGCTACACCTTC.

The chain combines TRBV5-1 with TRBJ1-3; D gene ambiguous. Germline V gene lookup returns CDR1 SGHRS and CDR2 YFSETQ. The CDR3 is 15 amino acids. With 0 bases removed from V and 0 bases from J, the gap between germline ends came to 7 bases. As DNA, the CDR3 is TGCGCCAGCAGCTTGGTGGGCTTCTCTGGAAACACCATATATTTT. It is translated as CASSLVGFSGNTIYF.

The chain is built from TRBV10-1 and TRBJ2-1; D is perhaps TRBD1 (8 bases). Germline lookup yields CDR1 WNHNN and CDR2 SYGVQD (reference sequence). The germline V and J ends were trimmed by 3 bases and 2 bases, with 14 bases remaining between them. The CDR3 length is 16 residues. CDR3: CASSETGGVTYNEQFF. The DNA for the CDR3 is TGCGCCAGCAGTGAAACAGGGGGGGTAACCTACAATGAGCAGTTCTTC.

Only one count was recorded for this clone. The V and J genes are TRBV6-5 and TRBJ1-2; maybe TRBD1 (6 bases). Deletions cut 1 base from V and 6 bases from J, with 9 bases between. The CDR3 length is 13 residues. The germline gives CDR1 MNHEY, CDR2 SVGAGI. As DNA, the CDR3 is TGTGCCAGCAGTTACTACAGGGAAAATGGCTACACCTTC. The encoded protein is CASSYYRENGYTF.

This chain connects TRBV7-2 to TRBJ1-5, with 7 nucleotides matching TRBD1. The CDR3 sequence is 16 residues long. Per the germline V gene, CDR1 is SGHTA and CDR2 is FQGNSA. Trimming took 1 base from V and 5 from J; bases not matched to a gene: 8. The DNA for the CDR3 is TGTGCCAGCAGCTTAGAGGTCCGACAGGGCGATCAGCCCCAGCATTTT. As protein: CASSLEVRQGDQPQHF.

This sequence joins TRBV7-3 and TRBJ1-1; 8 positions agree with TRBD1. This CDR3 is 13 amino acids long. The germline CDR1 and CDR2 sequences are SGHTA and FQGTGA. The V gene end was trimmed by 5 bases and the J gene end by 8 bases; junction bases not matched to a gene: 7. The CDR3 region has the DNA TGTGCCAGCAGCACCGACAGGGGCGGAGAAGCTTTCTTT. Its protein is CASSTDRGGEAFF.

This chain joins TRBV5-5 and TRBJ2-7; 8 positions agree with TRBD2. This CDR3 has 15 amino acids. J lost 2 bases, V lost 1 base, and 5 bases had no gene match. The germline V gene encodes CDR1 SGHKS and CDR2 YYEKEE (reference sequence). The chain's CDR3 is CASSLRGLVTYEQYF. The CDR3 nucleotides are TGTGCCAGCAGCTTGAGGGGACTAGTTACCTACGAGCAGTACTTC.

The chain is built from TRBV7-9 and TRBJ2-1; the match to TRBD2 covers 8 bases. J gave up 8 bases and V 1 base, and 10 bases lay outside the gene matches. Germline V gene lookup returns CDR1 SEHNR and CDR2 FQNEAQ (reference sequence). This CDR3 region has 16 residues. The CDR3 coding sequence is TGTGCCAGCAGCTTAGGAACGGGACTAGTAATACATGAGCAGTTCTTC. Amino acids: CASSLGTGLVIHEQFF.

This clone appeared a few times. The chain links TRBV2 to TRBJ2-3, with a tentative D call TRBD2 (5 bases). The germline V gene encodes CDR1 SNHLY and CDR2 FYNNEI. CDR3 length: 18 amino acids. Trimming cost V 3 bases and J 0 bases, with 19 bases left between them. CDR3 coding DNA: TGTGCCAGCAGTGAGGAGAGGGTTGAGCTCTCTAGCACAGATACGCAGTATTTT. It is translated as CASSEERVELSSTDTQYF.